The sequence of this T cell receptor beta chain was determined in a study of cytomegalovirus exposure and HLA in healthy donors. Vbeta (60) and Jbeta (13) primers were used in the PCR. Profiling relied on immunoSEQ multiplex PCR, and the TCRdb table lists in-frame clones only, not all of them. The sample includes under 110,000 clones, over 70% of them seen just once. Points from the study as a whole: In an earlier analysis, productive rearrangement rates for most beta V segments clustered near 87% or 30%.

A word on this clone: Its antigen is currently unknown.

Sequenced: PBMCs. The TCR was taken from a boy between 10 and 17 years old in good health and CMV-seronegative.

The CDR3 loop is CASSVNTWTGELFF. CDR3 DNA: TGTGCCAGCAGCGTAAACACGTGGACCGGGGAGCTGTTTTTT. The chain uses TRBV9 and TRBJ2-2; D unclear. V lost 1 base, J lost 5 bases, and 9 bases lay in between. CDR1 SGDLS and CDR2 YYNGEE come from the germline V gene. The CDR3 loop spans 14 amino acids. The full variable domain, rest sourced from reference TRBV9 and TRBJ2-2, is DSGVTQTPKHLITATGQRVTLRCSPRSGDLSVYWYQQSLDQGLQFLIQYYNGEERAKGNILERFSAQQFPDLHSELNLSSLELGDSALYFCASSVNTWTGELFFGEGSRLTVL.